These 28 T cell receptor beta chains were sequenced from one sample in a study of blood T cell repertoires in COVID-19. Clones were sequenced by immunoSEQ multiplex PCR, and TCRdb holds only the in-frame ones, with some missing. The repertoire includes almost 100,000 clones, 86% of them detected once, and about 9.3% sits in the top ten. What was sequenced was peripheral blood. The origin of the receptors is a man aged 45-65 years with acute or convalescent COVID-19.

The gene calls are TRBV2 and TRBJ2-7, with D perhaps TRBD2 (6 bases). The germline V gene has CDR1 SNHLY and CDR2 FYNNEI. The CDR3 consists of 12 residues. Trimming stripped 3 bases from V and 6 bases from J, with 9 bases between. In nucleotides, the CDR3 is TGTGCCAGCAGTGAGACTAGAAGCGAGCAGTACTTC. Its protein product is CASSETRSEQYF.

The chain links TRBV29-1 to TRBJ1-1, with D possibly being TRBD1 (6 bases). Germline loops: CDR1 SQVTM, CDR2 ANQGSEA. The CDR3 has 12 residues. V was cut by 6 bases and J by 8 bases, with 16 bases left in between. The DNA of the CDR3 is TGCAGCGTCTCGCTACAGGGAAGGGAAGCTTTCTTT. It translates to CSVSLQGREAFF.

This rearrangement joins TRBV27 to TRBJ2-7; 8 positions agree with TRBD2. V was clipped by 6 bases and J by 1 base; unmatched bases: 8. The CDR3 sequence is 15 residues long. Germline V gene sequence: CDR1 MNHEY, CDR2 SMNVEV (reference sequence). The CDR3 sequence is CASSLEAGGSYEQYF. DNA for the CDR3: TGTGCCAGCAGCCTCGAGGCGGGAGGATCCTACGAGCAGTACTTC.

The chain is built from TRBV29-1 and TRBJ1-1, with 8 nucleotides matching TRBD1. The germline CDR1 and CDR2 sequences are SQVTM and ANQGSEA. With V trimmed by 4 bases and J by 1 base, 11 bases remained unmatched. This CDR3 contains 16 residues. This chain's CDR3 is CSVVGPGGRSNTEAFF. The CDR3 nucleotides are TGCAGCGTTGTGGGTCCAGGGGGCAGGTCGAACACTGAAGCTTTCTTT.

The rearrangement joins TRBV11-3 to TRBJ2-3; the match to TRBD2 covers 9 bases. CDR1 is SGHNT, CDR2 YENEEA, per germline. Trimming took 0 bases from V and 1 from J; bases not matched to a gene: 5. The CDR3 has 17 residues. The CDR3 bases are TGTGCCAGCAGCTTAGATCTGCTAGCGGGGCGCACAGATACGCAGTATTTT. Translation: CASSLDLLAGRTDTQYF. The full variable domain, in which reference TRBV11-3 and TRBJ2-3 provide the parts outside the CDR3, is EAGVVQSPRYKIIEKKQPVAFWCNPISGHNTLYWYLQNLGQGPELLIRYENEEAVDDSQLPKDRFSAERLKGVDSTLKIQPAELGDSAVYLCASSLDLLAGRTDTQYFGPGTRLTVL.

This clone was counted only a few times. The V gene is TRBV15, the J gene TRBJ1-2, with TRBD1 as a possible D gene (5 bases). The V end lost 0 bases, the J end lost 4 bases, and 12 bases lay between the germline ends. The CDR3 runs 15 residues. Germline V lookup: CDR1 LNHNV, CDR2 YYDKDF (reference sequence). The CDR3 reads CATSRDLTGLYGYTF. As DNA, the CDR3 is TGTGCCACCAGCAGAGATCTCACAGGCCTCTATGGCTACACCTTC.

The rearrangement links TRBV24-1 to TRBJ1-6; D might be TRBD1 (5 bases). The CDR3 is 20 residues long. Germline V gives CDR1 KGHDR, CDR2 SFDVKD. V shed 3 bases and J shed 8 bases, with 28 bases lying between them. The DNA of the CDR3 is TGTGCCACCAGTGATCCTGGCGGAGGGGAGTTAGTCCAAAGACATTCACCCCTCCACTTT. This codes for CATSDPGGGELVQRHSPLHF.

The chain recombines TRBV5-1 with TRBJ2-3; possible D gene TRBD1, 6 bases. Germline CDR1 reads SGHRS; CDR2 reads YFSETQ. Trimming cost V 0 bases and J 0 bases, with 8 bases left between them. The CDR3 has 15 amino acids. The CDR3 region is CASSLATGSTDTQYF. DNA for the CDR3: TGCGCCAGCAGCTTGGCGACAGGTAGCACAGATACGCAGTATTTT.

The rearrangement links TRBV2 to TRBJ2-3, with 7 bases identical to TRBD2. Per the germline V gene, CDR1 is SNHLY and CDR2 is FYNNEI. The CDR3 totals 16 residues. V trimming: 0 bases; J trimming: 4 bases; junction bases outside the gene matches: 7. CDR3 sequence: CASSEALGGPSDTQYF. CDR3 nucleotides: TGTGCCAGCAGTGAAGCGCTGGGAGGGCCGTCAGATACGCAGTATTTT.

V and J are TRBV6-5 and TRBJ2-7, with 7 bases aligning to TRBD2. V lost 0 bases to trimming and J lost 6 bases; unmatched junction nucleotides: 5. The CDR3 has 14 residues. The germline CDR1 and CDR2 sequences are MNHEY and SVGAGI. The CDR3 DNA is TGTGCCAGCAGTTACTCACTAGCGTCGGGCGAGCAGTACTTC. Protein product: CASSYSLASGEQYF.

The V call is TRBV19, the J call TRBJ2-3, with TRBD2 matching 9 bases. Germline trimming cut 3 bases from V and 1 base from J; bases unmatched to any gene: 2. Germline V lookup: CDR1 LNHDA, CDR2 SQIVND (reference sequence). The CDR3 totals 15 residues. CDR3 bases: TGTGCCAGTAGTATGTTAGCGGGGGGCACAGATACGCAGTATTTT. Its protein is CASSMLAGGTDTQYF.

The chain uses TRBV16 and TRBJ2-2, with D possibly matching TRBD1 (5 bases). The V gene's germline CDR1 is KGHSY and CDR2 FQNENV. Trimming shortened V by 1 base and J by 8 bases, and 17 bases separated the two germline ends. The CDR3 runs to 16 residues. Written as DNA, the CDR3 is TGTGCCAGCAGCCAATGGAATACAGGATCCTCTGGGGAGCTGTTTTTT. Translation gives CASSQWNTGSSGELFF.

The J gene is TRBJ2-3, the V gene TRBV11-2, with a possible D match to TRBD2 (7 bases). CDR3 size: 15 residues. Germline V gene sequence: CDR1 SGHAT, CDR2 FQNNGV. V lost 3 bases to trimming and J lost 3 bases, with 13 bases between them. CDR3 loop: CASSFRGRATDTQYF. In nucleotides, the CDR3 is TGTGCCAGCAGCTTTAGGGGGAGGGCTACAGATACGCAGTATTTT.

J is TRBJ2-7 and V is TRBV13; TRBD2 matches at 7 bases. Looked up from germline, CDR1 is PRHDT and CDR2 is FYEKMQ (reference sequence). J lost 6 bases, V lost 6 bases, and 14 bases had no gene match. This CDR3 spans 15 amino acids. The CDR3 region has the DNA TGTGCCAGCAGGGCCTCAGGGCGGGAGTCGCGCGAGCAGTACTTC. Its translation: CASRASGRESREQYF.

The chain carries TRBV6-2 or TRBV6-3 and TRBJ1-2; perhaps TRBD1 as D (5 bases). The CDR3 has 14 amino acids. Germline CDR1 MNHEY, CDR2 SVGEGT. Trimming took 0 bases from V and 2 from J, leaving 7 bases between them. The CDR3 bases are TGTGCCAGCAGTTACTCGACAGTGAACTATGGCTACACCTTC. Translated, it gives CASSYSTVNYGYTF.

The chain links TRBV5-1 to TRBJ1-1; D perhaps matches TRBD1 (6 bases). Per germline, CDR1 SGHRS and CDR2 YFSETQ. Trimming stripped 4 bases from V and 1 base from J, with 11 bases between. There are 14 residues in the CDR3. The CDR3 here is CASSPGDRNTEAFF. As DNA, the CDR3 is TGCGCCAGCAGCCCAGGGGATAGGAACACTGAAGCTTTCTTT.

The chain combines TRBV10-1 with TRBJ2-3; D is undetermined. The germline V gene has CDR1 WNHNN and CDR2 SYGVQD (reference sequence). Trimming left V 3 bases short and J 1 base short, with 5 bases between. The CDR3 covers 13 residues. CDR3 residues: CASSESGTDTQYF. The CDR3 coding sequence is TGCGCCAGCAGTGAATCTGGCACAGATACGCAGTATTTT.

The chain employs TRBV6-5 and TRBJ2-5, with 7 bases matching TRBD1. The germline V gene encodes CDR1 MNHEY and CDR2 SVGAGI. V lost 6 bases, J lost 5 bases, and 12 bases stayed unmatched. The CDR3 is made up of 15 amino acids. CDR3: CASRLDRDGYETQYF. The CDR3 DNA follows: TGTGCCAGCAGACTCGACAGGGATGGTTACGAGACCCAGTACTTC.

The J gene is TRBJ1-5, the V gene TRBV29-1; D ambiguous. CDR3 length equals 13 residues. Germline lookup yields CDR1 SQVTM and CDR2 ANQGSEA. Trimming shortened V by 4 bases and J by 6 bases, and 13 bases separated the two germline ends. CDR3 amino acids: CSVAEGSRQPQHF. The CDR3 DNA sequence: TGCAGCGTTGCGGAAGGGAGTCGTCAGCCCCAGCATTTT.

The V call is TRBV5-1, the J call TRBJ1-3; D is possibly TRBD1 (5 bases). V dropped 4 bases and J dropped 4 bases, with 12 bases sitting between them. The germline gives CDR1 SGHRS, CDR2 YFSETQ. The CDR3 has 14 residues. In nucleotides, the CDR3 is TGCGCCAGCAGCCCGGGGGACGGCGGAAACACCATATATTTT. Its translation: CASSPGDGGNTIYF.

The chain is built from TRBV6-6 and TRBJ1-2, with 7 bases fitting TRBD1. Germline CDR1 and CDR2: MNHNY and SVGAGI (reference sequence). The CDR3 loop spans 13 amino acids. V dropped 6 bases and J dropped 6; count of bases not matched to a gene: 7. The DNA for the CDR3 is TGTGCCAGCAGGGCAGACAGGGCTCATGGCTACACCTTC. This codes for CASRADRAHGYTF.

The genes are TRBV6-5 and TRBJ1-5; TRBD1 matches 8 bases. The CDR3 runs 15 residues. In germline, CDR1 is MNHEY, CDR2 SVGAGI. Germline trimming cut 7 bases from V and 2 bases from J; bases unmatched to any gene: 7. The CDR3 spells CASTSGQAGNQPQHF. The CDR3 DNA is TGTGCCAGCACCTCGGGACAGGCGGGCAATCAGCCCCAGCATTTT.

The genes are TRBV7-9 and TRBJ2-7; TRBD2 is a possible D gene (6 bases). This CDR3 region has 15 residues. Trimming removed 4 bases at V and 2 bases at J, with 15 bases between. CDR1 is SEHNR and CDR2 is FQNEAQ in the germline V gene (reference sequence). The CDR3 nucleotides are TGTGCCAGCAGCTGGAATATGGCGGGAACCTACGAGCAGTACTTC. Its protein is CASSWNMAGTYEQYF. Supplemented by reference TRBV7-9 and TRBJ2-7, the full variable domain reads DTGVSQNPRHKITKRGQNVTFRCDPISEHNRLYWYRQTLGQGPEFLTYFQNEAQLEKSRLLSDRFSAERPKGSFSTLEIQRTEQGDSAMYLCASSWNMAGTYEQYFGPGTRLTVT.

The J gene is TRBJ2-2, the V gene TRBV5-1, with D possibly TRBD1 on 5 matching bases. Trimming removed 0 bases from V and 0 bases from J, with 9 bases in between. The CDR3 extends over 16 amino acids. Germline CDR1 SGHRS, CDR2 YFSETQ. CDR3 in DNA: TGCGCCAGCAGCTTGGGGGCAGGGACGAACACCGGGGAGCTGTTTTTT. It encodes CASSLGAGTNTGELFF.

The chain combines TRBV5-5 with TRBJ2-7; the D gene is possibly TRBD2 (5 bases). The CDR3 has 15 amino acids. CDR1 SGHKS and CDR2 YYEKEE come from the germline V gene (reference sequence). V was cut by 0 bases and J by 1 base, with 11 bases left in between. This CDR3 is CASSLEWLASYEQYF. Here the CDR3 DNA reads TGTGCCAGCAGCTTGGAGTGGCTAGCTTCCTACGAGCAGTACTTC.

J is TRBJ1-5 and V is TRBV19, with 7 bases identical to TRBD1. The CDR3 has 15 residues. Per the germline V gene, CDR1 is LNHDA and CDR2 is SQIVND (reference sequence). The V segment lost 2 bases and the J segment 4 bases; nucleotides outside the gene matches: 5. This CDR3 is CASSIFAGGNQPQHF. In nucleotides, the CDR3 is TGTGCCAGTAGTATATTTGCAGGGGGAAATCAGCCCCAGCATTTT. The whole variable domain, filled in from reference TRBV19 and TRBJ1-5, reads DGGITQSPKYLFRKEGQNVTLSCEQNLNHDAMYWYRQDPGQGLRLIYYSQIVNDFQKGDIAEGYSVSREKKESFPLTVTSAQKNPTAFYLCASSIFAGGNQPQHFGDGTRLSIL.

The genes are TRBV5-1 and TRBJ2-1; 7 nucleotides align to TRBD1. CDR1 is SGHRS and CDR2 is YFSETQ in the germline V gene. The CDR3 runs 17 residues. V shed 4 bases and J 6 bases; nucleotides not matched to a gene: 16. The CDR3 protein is CASSTHDLQGSVNEQFF. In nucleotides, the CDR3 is TGCGCCAGCAGCACTCACGATTTACAGGGGTCGGTCAATGAGCAGTTCTTC.

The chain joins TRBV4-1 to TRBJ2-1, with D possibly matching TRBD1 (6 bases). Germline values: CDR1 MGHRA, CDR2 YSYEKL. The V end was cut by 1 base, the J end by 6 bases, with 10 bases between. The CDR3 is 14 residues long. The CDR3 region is CASSQGFRGNEQFF. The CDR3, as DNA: TGCGCCAGCAGCCAAGGGTTCAGGGGCAATGAGCAGTTCTTC.